A selection of T cell receptor beta chains follows, all from one sample in a study of shared clonotypes between healthy human individuals. Sequencing was performed with immunoSEQ multiplex PCR; in TCRdb, only in-frame clones are kept and a portion is missing. This table has about a million clones, about 80% appearing once. The sequenced sample consisted of memory CD4+ T cells from PBMCs. The receptors were sampled from a man between 18 and 29 years old in good health. Some clones in this sample may be carry-over from other donors' samples. The CDR3 runs from the conserved cysteine through the conserved F or W.

V gene	J gene	CDR3 protein
TRBV6-4	TRBJ1-3	CASIPSTSGNTIYF
TRBV4-3	TRBJ2-7	CASSLADSYEQYF
TRBV7-2	TRBJ2-5	CASSFRLEETQYF
TRBV5-4	TRBJ2-3	CASSLGGGQGPDTQYF
TRBV11-3	TRBJ2-1	CASSFTSGSNEQFF
TRBV6-4	TRBJ2-3	CASSATHVRDTQYF
TRBV5-1	TRBJ1-1	CASSFQPGYTEAFF
TRBV19	TRBJ1-3	CASSMVPGRPSGNTIYF
TRBV7-3	TRBJ1-5	CASSLRGGGDQPQHF
TRBV18	TRBJ2-2	CASSPGTGATGELFF
TRBV10-3	TRBJ2-7	CAISDGTSGYEQYF
TRBV19	TRBJ1-5	CASSIRTGVDQPQHF
TRBV11-3	TRBJ2-7	CASSFNNRDEQYF
TRBV2	TRBJ2-2	CASSGRATGELFF
TRBV28	TRBJ1-5	CASRGTVGAINQPQHF
TRBV5-1	TRBJ2-1	CASSQTLTGTSALPQFF
TRBV28	TRBJ2-1	CASSLSGLAGPVGDQFF
TRBV7-2	TRBJ2-1	CASSIGGSHNEQFF
TRBV11-2	TRBJ1-1	CASSPPRVGAFF
TRBV6-5	TRBJ2-7	CASSSTGLLTYEQYF
TRBV7-2	TRBJ1-2	CASSAQTGVGTGYTF
TRBV10-1	TRBJ2-7	CASSESWGGFNEQYF
TRBV19	TRBJ2-6	CASIGRAGANVLTF
TRBV18	TRBJ2-2	CASSPASLAGGNTGELFF
TRBV10-1	TRBJ1-1	CASRSQGGVEMNTEAFF
TRBV11-3	TRBJ2-2	CASSLDAAGTGGTGELFF
TRBV18	TRBJ1-1	CASSLGQLGNTEAFF
TRBV18	TRBJ2-7	CASSVQGYEQYF
TRBV28	TRBJ2-7	CASSLPTSGGLSQQYF
TRBV2	TRBJ1-2	CASSASLIPNGYTF
TRBV7-2	TRBJ2-3	CASSLSGRTQYF
TRBV18	TRBJ1-4	CASSPQGAYEKLFF
TRBV9	TRBJ1-2	CASSANPTGGYTF
TRBV7-2	TRBJ1-4	CASSLSRTNEKLFF
TRBV7-8	TRBJ2-2	CASSRDAQGTGELFF
TRBV6-1	TRBJ2-1	CASRPTSSYNEQFF
TRBV27	TRBJ2-7	CASSLWPPRGPQYF
TRBV11-2	TRBJ1-4	CASNLGVNEKLFF
TRBV7-2	TRBJ2-7	CASSAQTGVTREQYF
TRBV28	TRBJ1-5	CASSRQLSNQPQHF
TRBV9	TRBJ1-2	CASSPRSLVLNYGYTF
TRBV4-1	TRBJ2-3	CASSQKTGTSGPQDTQYF
TRBV29-1	TRBJ1-2	CSVVWGANYGYTF
TRBV30	TRBJ1-2	CAWRKDENYGYTF
TRBV7-2	TRBJ2-1	CASSFLAGVYNEQFF
TRBV7-3	TRBJ1-2	CASSSSQPFLYGYTF
TRBV5-8	TRBJ2-7	CASSLNRALSSNEQYF
TRBV2	TRBJ1-3	CASSELDTIYF
TRBV14	TRBJ2-6	CASSHGQGSGANVLTF
TRBV9	TRBJ1-1	CASSARQGLNTEAFF
TRBV30	TRBJ1-3	CAWQTGMSGNTIYF
TRBV28	TRBJ2-5	CASSGLAEQETQYF
TRBV5-4	TRBJ2-5	CASSHPGPGGETQYF
TRBV6-1	TRBJ1-1	CASSEVAALGTEAFF
TRBV7-5	TRBJ2-5	CARSLRGRGRVETQYF
TRBV4-1	TRBJ2-3	CASSQDPQSATQYF